The 12 T cell receptor beta chains presented below share a single source sample, sequenced in a study of cytomegalovirus exposure and HLA in healthy donors. 13 Jbeta primers and 60 Vbeta primers were used for the PCR. Measured with immunoSEQ multiplex PCR; TCRdb has only the in-frame clones, and not every one. This table holds approximately 170,000 clones, roughly 74% found once. The specimen was PBMCs. Receptors were obtained from a male donor in good health and CMV-seronegative.

The chain links TRBV6-5 to TRBJ2-3, with TRBD1 as a possible D gene (6 bases). V dropped 7 bases and J dropped 4 bases, with 18 bases sitting between them. There are 15 residues in the CDR3. The germline CDR1 and CDR2 sequences are MNHEY and SVGAGI. The CDR3: CASNPDRNIADTQYF. CDR3 nucleotide sequence: TGTGCCAGCAACCCAGACAGGAATATCGCAGATACGCAGTATTTT.

The DNA for the CDR3 is TGTGCCTGGAGTCGGGACAGGGGTGTACACGAGCAGTACTTC. Protein product: CAWSRDRGVHEQYF. The genes are TRBV30 and TRBJ2-5; 10 bases fit TRBD1. The assigned J gene may be wrong: the sequence end matches TRBJ2-7 better. Germline V gene lookup returns CDR1 GTSNPN and CDR2 SVGIG (reference sequence). The CDR3 runs 14 residues.

The genes are TRBV27 and TRBJ2-5; TRBD1 matches 9 bases. Losses at the gene ends were 7 bases for V and 4 bases for J; bases not matched to a gene: 10. Germline V gene sequence: CDR1 MNHEY, CDR2 SMNVEV (reference sequence). The CDR3 has 15 amino acids. Written as DNA, the CDR3 is TGTGCCAGCACCAAAACAGGGGGCGGACGAGAGACCCAGTACTTC. Its protein is CASTKTGGGRETQYF.

The chain uses TRBV7-8 and TRBJ1-2, with 9 bases matching TRBD1. The CDR3 consists of 15 residues. V shed 5 bases, J shed 5 bases, and the junction held 9 bases outside the gene matches. Per the germline V gene, CDR1 is SGHVS and CDR2 is FQNEAQ. CDR3: CASSVPGQGRYGYTF. The CDR3 nucleotides are TGTGCCAGCAGCGTACCGGGACAGGGACGATATGGCTACACCTTC. Supplemented by reference TRBV7-8 and TRBJ1-2, the full variable domain reads GAGVSQSPRYKVAKRGQDVALRCDPISGHVSLFWYQQALGQGPEFLTYFQNEAQLDKSGLPSDRFFAERPEGSVSTLKIQRTQQEDSAVYLCASSVPGQGRYGYTFGSGTRLTVV.

This chain's CDR3 is CASSWGQGGGQPQHF. For the CDR3, the DNA is TGTGCCAGCAGCTGGGGACAGGGGGGTGGACAGCCCCAGCATTTT. V usage is TRBV13 and J usage is TRBJ1-5, with TRBD1 matching over 11 bases. The CDR3 sequence is 15 residues long. V shed 4 bases, J shed 7 bases, and the junction held 6 bases outside the gene matches. CDR1 and CDR2 from the germline V gene are PRHDT and FYEKMQ (reference sequence).

This chain joins TRBV4-3 and TRBJ2-1; the D gene is possibly TRBD1 (6 bases). The germline gives CDR1 LGHNA, CDR2 YSLEER. V was shortened by 1 base and J by 3 bases, with 13 bases between the two germline ends. The CDR3 has 16 amino acids. CDR3 protein: CASSQGQRTVYNEQFF. The CDR3 nucleotides read TGCGCCAGCAGCCAAGGGCAGCGGACAGTCTACAATGAGCAGTTCTTC.

The chain joins TRBV29-1 to TRBJ2-1; 7 nucleotides line up with TRBD2. This CDR3 contains 14 residues. Germline values: CDR1 SQVTM, CDR2 ANQGSEA. With V trimmed by 3 bases and J by 10 bases, 12 bases remained unmatched. This CDR3 is CSVEGLAVGGEQFF. As DNA, the CDR3 is TGCAGCGTTGAGGGCCTAGCGGTTGGAGGGGAGCAGTTCTTC.

The chain couples TRBV5-8 to TRBJ2-1; TRBD2 matches 7 bases. This CDR3 has 15 amino acids. With V trimmed by 2 bases and J by 8 bases, 10 bases remained unmatched. Germline values: CDR1 SGHTS, CDR2 YDEGEE. As DNA, the CDR3 is TGTGCCAGCAGCTTAGTTAGCGGGCTGTGGGATGAGCAGTTCTTC. Protein product: CASSLVSGLWDEQFF.

V gene TRBV5-1 combines with J gene TRBJ1-6; the D gene is possibly TRBD1 (6 bases). Trimming cost V 0 bases and J 6 bases, with 7 bases left between them. Germline-derived CDR1 and CDR2 are SGHRS and YFSETQ. The CDR3 has 14 residues. CDR3 residues: CASSLDRANSPLHF. DNA of the CDR3: TGCGCCAGCAGCTTGGACAGGGCTAATTCACCCCTCCACTTT.

This sequence joins TRBV6-5 and TRBJ1-1; unclear D gene. V was shortened by 8 bases and J by 12 bases, with 19 bases between the two germline ends. CDR3 length equals 12 residues. Germline CDR1 MNHEY, CDR2 SVGAGI. The CDR3 here is CASYADGLRTFF. The CDR3 DNA reads TGTGCCAGCTATGCTGACGGTTTGAGGACTTTCTTT.

V usage is TRBV7-3 and J usage is TRBJ2-7; the D is unclear. This CDR3 is 12 amino acids long. Trimming removed 5 bases at V and 4 bases at J, with 9 bases between. CDR1 is SGHTA, CDR2 FQGTGA, per germline. The CDR3 sequence: CASSRYLYEQYF. CDR3 sequence (DNA): TGTGCCAGCAGCCGTTACTTGTACGAGCAGTACTTC.

The chain combines TRBV19 with TRBJ2-3, with 7 positions matching TRBD2. The CDR3 consists of 14 residues. Germline lookup yields CDR1 LNHDA and CDR2 SQIVND (reference sequence). V lost 4 bases, J lost 5 bases, and 6 bases stayed unmatched. Written as DNA, the CDR3 is TGTGCCAGTAGTAGAGCGGGGAGGGGAGATACGCAGTATTTT. Its translation is CASSRAGRGDTQYF.